Below, one T cell receptor (beta chain) is given with its context. What it recognizes is unknown. The trim removed 5 bases at V and 1 base at J, leaving 3 bases unmatched. The CDR3 sequence is 14 residues long. Germline loops: CDR1 SGHAT, CDR2 FQNNGV. PCR amplification relied on 60 Vbeta primers (plus 13 Jbeta primers). The repertoire was sequenced with immunoSEQ multiplex PCR; TCRdb's copy has only in-frame clones and lacks some. The sample includes some 170,000 clones, approximately 72% seen only once; the top ten take 2% to 2.5%. The data originate from a study of cytomegalovirus exposure and HLA in healthy donors. The study, taken as a whole, reports: The likely origin of a cluster of highly shared sequence variants was a sequencing artifact. Cytomegalovirus-associated TCR beta chains were listed, numbering roughly 150.

The source is a human donor in good health. This chain joins TRBV11-2 and TRBJ1-1, with 8 nucleotides matching TRBD1. Sequenced sample: PBMCs. The CDR3 sequence: CASSHQGANTEAFF. The CDR3 coding sequence is TGTGCCAGCAGCCACCAGGGGGCGAACACTGAAGCTTTCTTT. Full variable domain (missing parts from reference TRBV11-2 and TRBJ1-1): EAGVAQSPRYKIIEKRQSVAFWCNPISGHATLYWYQQILGQGPKLLIQFQNNGVVDDSQLPKDRFSAERLKGVDSTLKIQPAKLEDSAVYLCASSHQGANTEAFFGQGTRLTVV.